This TCR beta chain originates from a study of shared clonotypes between healthy human individuals. Trimming left V 1 base short and J 4 bases short, with 13 bases between. This CDR3 region has 15 residues. Germline V gives CDR1 SGHAT, CDR2 FQNNGV. Study results and limitations: Naive CD4 clonotype sharing across a handful of donors was approximately 5%.

Genomic DNA from each subset was divided evenly over several immunoSEQ plates. TCRdb keeps only in-frame clones here, not all; method: immunoSEQ multiplex PCR. Seen here are 300,000 to 400,000 clones, around 79% observed once, and the top ten hold about 9.4%. Remarks on this clone: Its target is not known.

The V gene is TRBV11-2, the J gene TRBJ1-1, with TRBD1 as a possible D gene (5 bases). The sample consisted of memory CD4+ T cells sorted from blood. Subset here: CD45RA-negative fraction. This TCR derives from a man aged 25 to 40 in good health. This chain's CDR3 is CASSLVGEGTTEAFF. CDR3 DNA: TGTGCCAGCAGCTTAGTGGGGGAGGGGACCACTGAAGCTTTCTTT.